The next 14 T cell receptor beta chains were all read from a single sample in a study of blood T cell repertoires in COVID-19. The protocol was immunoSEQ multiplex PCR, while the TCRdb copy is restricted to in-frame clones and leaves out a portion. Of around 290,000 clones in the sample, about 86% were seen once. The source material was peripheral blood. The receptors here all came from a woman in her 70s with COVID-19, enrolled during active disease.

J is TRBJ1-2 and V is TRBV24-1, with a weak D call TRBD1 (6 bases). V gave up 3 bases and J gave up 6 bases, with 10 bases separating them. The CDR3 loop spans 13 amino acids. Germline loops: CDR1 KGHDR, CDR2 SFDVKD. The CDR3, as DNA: TGTGCCACCAGTGATACCAGGGGAAATGGCTACACCTTC. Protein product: CATSDTRGNGYTF.

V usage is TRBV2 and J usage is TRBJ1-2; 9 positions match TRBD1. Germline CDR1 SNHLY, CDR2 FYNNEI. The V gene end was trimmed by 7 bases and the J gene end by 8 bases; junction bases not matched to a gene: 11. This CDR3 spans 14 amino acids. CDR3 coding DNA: TGTGCCAGCAAACCGTTGGGACAGGGAGACGGCTACACCTTC. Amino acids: CASKPLGQGDGYTF.

CDR3 coding DNA: TGTGCCAGTAGTCAGAGGGGGCGCGGGACTGAAGCTTTCTTT. Amino acids: CASSQRGRGTEAFF. The chain joins TRBV19 to TRBJ1-1, with 7 positions matching TRBD1. The CDR3 contains 14 residues. Germline trimming cut 5 bases from V and 5 bases from J; bases unmatched to any gene: 8. Germline V gives CDR1 LNHDA, CDR2 SQIVND (reference sequence).

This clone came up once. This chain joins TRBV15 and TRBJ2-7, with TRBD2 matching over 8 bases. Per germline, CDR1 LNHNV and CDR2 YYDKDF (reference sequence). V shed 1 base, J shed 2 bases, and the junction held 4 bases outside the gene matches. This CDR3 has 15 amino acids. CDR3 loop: CATSRGVGGAYEQYF. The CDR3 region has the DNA TGTGCCACCAGCAGAGGAGTCGGGGGGGCCTACGAGCAGTACTTC.

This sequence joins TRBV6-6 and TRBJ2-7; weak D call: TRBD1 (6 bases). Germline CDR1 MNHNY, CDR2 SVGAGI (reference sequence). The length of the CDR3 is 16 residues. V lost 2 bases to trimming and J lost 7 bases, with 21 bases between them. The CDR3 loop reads CASSYAGTSFTGEQYF. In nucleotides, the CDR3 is TGTGCCAGCAGTTACGCCGGGACATCGTTTACGGGGGAGCAGTACTTC.

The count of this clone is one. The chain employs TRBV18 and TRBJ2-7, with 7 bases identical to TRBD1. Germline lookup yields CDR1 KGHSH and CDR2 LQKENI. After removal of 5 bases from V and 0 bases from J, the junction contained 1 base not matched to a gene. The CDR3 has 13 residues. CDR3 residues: CASSDRDSYEQYF. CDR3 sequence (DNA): TGTGCCAGCTCAGACAGGGACTCCTACGAGCAGTACTTC. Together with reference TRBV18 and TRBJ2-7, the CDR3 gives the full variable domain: NAGVMQNPRHLVRRRGQEARLRCSPMKGHSHVYWYRQLPEEGLKFMVYLQKENIIDESGMPKERFSAEFPKEGPSILRIQQVVRGDSAAYFCASSDRDSYEQYFGPGTRLTVT.

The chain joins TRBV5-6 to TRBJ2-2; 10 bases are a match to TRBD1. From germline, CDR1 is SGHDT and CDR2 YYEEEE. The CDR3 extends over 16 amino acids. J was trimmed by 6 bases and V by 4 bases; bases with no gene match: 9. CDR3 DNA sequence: TGTGCCAGCAGCGACCGGGACAGGGGACTCCCCGGGGAGCTGTTTTTT. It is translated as CASSDRDRGLPGELFF.

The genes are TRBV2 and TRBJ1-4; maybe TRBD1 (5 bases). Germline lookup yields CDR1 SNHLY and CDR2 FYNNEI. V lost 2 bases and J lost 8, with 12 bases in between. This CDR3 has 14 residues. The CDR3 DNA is TGTGCCAGCAGTGAATCGCTGGGGGGAGAAAAACTGTTTTTT. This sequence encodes CASSESLGGEKLFF.

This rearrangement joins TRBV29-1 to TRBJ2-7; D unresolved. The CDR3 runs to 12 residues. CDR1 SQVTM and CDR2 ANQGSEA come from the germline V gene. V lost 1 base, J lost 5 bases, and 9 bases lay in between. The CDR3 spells CSVEVVRDEQYF. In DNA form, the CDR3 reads TGCAGCGTTGAAGTCGTCCGGGACGAGCAGTACTTC.

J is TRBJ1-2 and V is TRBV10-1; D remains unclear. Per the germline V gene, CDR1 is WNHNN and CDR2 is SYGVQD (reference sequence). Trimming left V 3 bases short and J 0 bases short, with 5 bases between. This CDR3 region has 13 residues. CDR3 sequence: CASSEQTNYGYTF. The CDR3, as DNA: TGCGCCAGCAGTGAACAGACTAACTATGGCTACACCTTC.

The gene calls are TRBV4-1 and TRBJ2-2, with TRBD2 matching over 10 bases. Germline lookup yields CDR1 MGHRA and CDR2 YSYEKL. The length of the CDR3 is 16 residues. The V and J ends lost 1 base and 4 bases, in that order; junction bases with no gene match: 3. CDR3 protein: CASSQVSGGLTGELFF. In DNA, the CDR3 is TGCGCCAGCAGCCAAGTTAGCGGGGGGCTCACCGGGGAGCTGTTTTTT.

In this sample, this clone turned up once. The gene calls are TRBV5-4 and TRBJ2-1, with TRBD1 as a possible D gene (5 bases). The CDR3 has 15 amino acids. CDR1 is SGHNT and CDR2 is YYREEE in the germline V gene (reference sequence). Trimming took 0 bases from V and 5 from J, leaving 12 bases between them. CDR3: CASSLGGLGNNEQFF. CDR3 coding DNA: TGTGCCAGCAGCTTGGGGGGCCTGGGGAACAATGAGCAGTTCTTC.

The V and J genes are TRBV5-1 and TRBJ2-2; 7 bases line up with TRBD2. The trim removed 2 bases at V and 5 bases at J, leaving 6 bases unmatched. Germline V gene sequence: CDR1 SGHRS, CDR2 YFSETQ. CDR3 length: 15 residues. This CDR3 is CASSFSGLGTGELFF. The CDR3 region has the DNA TGCGCCAGCAGCTTTAGCGGGCTGGGGACCGGGGAGCTGTTTTTT. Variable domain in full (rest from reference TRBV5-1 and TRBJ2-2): KAGVTQTPRYLIKTRGQQVTLSCSPISGHRSVSWYQQTPGQGLQFLFEYFSETQRNKGNFPGRFSGRQFSNSRSEMNVSTLELGDSALYLCASSFSGLGTGELFFGEGSRLTVL.

CDR3 amino acids: CATSEAGTGGYTF. As DNA, the CDR3 is TGTGCCACCAGTGAGGCCGGGACAGGAGGCTACACCTTC. The chain employs TRBV24-1 and TRBJ1-2, with 8 positions matching TRBD1. This CDR3 is built from 13 residues. CDR1 and CDR2 from the germline V gene are KGHDR and SFDVKD. Trimming took 4 bases from V and 8 from J; bases not matched to a gene: 5.